This TCR beta chain derives from a study of early T cells in non-severe SARS-CoV-2 infection. Attachment of unique molecular identifiers to individual cDNA molecules was performed. TCRdb fed the 5' RACE reads into MiXCR, producing one record per CDR3 protein. This sample carries 90,000 to 100,000 distinct CDR3 sequences, 13% of them seen once, and the ten largest clones take around 2.4%. The CDR3 consists of 13 residues. The germline gives CDR1 SEHNR, CDR2 FQNEAQ (reference sequence). Trimming left V 5 bases short and J 0 bases short, with 7 bases between. The genes are TRBV7-9 and TRBJ1-1; D not resolved. The source of this sequence is an adult who was a healthcare worker with PCR-confirmed SARS-CoV-2 infection or an uninfected control (not recorded which). Sequenced sample: whole blood. Here the CDR3 reads CASSPNMNTEAFF. For the CDR3, the DNA is TGTGCCAGCAGCCCAAATATGAACACTGAAGCTTTCTTT.